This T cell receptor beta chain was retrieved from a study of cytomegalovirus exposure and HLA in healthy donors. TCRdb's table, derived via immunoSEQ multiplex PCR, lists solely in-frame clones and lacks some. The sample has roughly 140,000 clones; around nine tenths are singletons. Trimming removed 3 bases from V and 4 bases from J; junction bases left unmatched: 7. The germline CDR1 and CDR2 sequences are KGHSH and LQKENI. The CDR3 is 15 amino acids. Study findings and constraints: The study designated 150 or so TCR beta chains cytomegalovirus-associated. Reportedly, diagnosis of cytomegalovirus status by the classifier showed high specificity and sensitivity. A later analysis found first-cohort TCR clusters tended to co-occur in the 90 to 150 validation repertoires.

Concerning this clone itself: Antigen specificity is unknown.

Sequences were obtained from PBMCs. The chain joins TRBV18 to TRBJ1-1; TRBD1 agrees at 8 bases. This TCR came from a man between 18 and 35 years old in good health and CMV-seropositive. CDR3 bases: TGTGCCAGCTCACCCCGACAGGGGACAGGCACTGAAGCTTTCTTT. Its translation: CASSPRQGTGTEAFF.